This TCR beta chain was profiled in a study of blood T cell repertoires in COVID-19. Clones were sequenced by immunoSEQ multiplex PCR, and TCRdb holds only the in-frame ones, with some missing. The sample has 100,000 to 150,000 clones, approximately 84% seen once. In germline, CDR1 is MNHNY, CDR2 SVGAGI (reference sequence). The CDR3 extends over 14 amino acids. Between the trimmed V and J ends, which lost 0 bases and 3 bases, there was a span of 5 bases. The gene calls are TRBV6-6 and TRBJ1-4, with a tentative D call TRBD1 (5 bases). This receptor was identified in a woman of 80 years or more with acute or convalescent COVID-19. The source material was peripheral blood. The CDR3 loop reads CASSYSGPNEKLFF. In DNA, the CDR3 is TGTGCCAGCAGTTACTCGGGGCCTAATGAAAAACTGTTTTTT.